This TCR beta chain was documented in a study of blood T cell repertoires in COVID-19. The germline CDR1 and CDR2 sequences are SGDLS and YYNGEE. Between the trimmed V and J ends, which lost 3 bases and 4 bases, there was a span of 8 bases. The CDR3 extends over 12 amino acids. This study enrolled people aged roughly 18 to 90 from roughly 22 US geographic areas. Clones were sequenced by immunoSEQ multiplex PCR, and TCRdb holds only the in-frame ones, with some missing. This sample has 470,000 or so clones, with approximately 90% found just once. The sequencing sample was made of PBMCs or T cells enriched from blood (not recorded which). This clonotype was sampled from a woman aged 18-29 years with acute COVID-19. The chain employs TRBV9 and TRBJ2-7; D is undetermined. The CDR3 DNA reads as TGTGCCAGCAGCGCAACAGAGTACGAGCAGTACTTC. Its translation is CASSATEYEQYF. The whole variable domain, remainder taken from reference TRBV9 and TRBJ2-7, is DSGVTQTPKHLITATGQRVTLRCSPRSGDLSVYWYQQSLDQGLQFLIQYYNGEERAKGNILERFSAQQFPDLHSELNLSSLELGDSALYFCASSATEYEQYFGPGTRLTVT.